The rows below give T cell receptor beta chains drawn from one sample of a study of HIV-infected children after antiretroviral therapy interruption. Using its own MiXCR run on the 3' RACE reads, TCRdb lists one record per CDR3 protein. Of about 15,000 distinct CDR3 sequences in the sample, 3.4% are singletons; the top ten hold about 5.4%. Sample: CD45RA+ CD4+ T cells from PBMCs, taken from a donor given antiretroviral therapy, either interrupted or continuous. The receptors were sampled from a child aged 2-17 years with HIV. The CDR3 runs from the conserved cysteine through the conserved F or W. Each record gives: D gene, J gene, V gene, clone size, CDR3 protein, CDR3 DNA. A D gene is named only where the DNA matches it firmly. Some rows have no size entry. The others give once, few or many, or a class for an expanded clone.

>-|TRBJ2-1|TRBV5-1|many
CASSPGVPRIDEQFF
TGCGCCAGCAGCCCGGGAGTCCCTCGCATCGATGAGCAGTTCTTC
>-|TRBJ1-2|TRBV7-8|many
CATWGYYGYTF
TGTGCCACCTGGGGCTACTATGGCTACACCTTC
>TRBD1|TRBJ2-7|TRBV7-3|medium-sized
CASSLIATGGIYEQYF
TGTGCCAGCAGCTTAATTGCGACAGGGGGGATCTACGAGCAGTACTTC
>-|TRBJ2-5|TRBV12-3/TRBV12-4|many
CASSLRTLQETQYF
TGTGCCAGCAGTTTAAGAACACTTCAAGAGACCCAGTACTTC
>-|TRBJ2-5|TRBV28|many
CASTGGQGIGETQYF
TGTGCCAGCACAGGAGGGCAGGGGATAGGAGAGACCCAGTACTTC
>-|TRBJ1-1|TRBV2|-
CAGAGVVVNTEAFF
TGTGCCGGTGCAGGGGTGGTGGTGAACACTGAAGCTTTCTTT
>TRBD1|TRBJ1-2|TRBV25-1|many
CASSGQGYGYTF
TGTGCCAGCAGTGGACAGGGCTATGGCTACACCTTC
>-|TRBJ2-7|TRBV11-2|medium-sized
CASSLVAVLGYEQYF
TGTGCCAGCAGCTTAGTTGCCGTCCTGGGCTACGAGCAGTACTTC
>-|TRBJ1-1|TRBV5-6|many
CASSLSQGKAFF
TGTGCCAGCAGCTTGTCTCAGGGGAAAGCTTTCTTT
>-|TRBJ1-5|TRBV6-1|few
CASSERSYQPQHF
TGTGCCAGCAGTGAACGCAGCTATCAGCCCCAGCATTTT
>TRBD2|TRBJ2-5|TRBV5-1|many
CASSLAQRGAQETQYF
TGCGCCAGCAGCTTGGCCCAGCGGGGGGCCCAAGAGACCCAGTACTTC
>-|TRBJ1-2|TRBV5-6|large
CASSLTLKWTANYGYTF
TGTGCCAGCAGCTTAACCCTAAAGTGGACAGCGAACTATGGCTACACCTTC
>-|TRBJ1-1|TRBV12-3/TRBV12-4|many
CASSLARWRGLNTEAFF
TGTGCCAGCAGTTTAGCGCGTTGGAGGGGATTGAACACTGAAGCTTTCTTT
>TRBD1|TRBJ1-2|TRBV24-1|many
CATSDSRNTGDYGYTF
TGTGCCACCAGTGATTCCCGCAATACAGGGGACTATGGCTACACCTTC
>-|TRBJ2-3|TRBV28|many
CVSSLSRGAPHISTDTQYF
TGTGTCAGCAGTTTATCCCGGGGAGCCCCACACATAAGCACAGATACGCAGTATTTT
>-|TRBJ2-6|TRBV11-2|many
CASSLEGSHSGANVLTF
TGTGCCAGCAGCTTAGAGGGATCGCACTCTGGGGCCAACGTCCTGACTTTC
>TRBD2|TRBJ2-7|TRBV20-1|many
CSARDLGGSGGEEQYF
TGCAGTGCTAGAGATCTTGGAGGTAGCGGGGGGGAGGAGCAGTACTTC
>-|TRBJ1-4|TRBV11-1|few
CASIRGSTNEKLFF
TGTGCCAGCATTCGGGGTTCGACTAATGAAAAACTGTTTTTT
>TRBD1|TRBJ1-1|TRBV24-1|many
CATLTLPKVRTGETNTEAFF
TGTGCCACCTTAACTCTTCCAAAGGTTAGGACAGGGGAGACGAACACTGAAGCTTTCTTT
>TRBD1|TRBJ2-7|TRBV18|few
CASSSQETGQTYEQYF
TGTGCCAGCTCATCGCAGGAGACAGGGCAAACCTACGAGCAGTACTTC
>-|TRBJ1-1|TRBV6-1|many
CASSEGRSTEAFF
TGTGCCAGCAGTGAAGGGCGAAGCACTGAAGCTTTCTTT
>-|TRBJ1-5|TRBV4-1|many
CASSHSWPQTQPQHF
TGCGCCAGCAGCCACTCTTGGCCACAAACTCAGCCCCAGCATTTT
>-|TRBJ2-3|TRBV5-4|medium-sized
CASSLDPAPSTDTQYF
TGTGCCAGCAGCTTGGATCCAGCACCGTCCACAGATACGCAGTATTTT
>-|TRBJ1-5|TRBV6-1|few
CASSRETRQGNQPQHF
TGTGCCAGCAGTAGAGAAACTCGACAGGGCAATCAGCCCCAGCATTTT
>TRBD1|TRBJ2-2|TRBV5-1|many
CASSPGQAYTGELFF
TGCGCCAGCAGCCCGGGACAGGCTTACACCGGGGAGCTGTTTTTT
>-|TRBJ2-2|TRBV10-1|many
CASSEKSSTGELFF
TGCGCCAGCAGTGAAAAATCTAGCACCGGGGAGCTGTTTTTT
>-|TRBJ1-5|TRBV20-1|many
CSASTWNPSNQPQHF
TGCAGTGCTAGTACGTGGAATCCTAGCAATCAGCCCCAGCATTTT
>-|TRBJ1-2|TRBV3-1|many
CASSYRTANYGYTF
TGTGCCAGCAGCTACCGGACAGCCAACTATGGCTACACCTTC
>-|TRBJ1-2|TRBV12-3/TRBV12-4|many
CASSSSLATSYGYTF
TGTGCCAGCAGTTCTTCTTTGGCGACTAGCTATGGCTACACCTTC
>-|TRBJ2-7|TRBV6-1|many
CASTKGPYEQYF
TGTGCCAGCACGAAGGGCCCCTACGAGCAGTACTTC
>TRBD1|TRBJ2-7|TRBV4-1|many
CASSPLDRANEQYF
TGCGCCAGCAGCCCGCTAGACAGGGCAAACGAGCAGTACTTC
>-|TRBJ2-7|TRBV30|many
CAWSPGTDEQYF
TGTGCCTGGAGTCCCGGGACTGATGAACAGTACTTC
>-|TRBJ2-1|TRBV12-3/TRBV12-4|-
CASSFSTGGHAEQFF
TGTGCCAGCAGTTTTTCTACTGGGGGGCATGCTGAGCAGTTCTTC
>-|TRBJ2-1|TRBV2|many
CASRIGSYNEQFF
TGTGCCAGCAGGATTGGCTCCTACAATGAGCAGTTCTTC
>-|TRBJ1-1|TRBV29-1|many
CSVCSQSYTEAFF
TGCAGCGTTTGCTCTCAATCGTACACTGAAGCTTTCTTT
>-|TRBJ2-7|TRBV19|many
CASSTRGKGYEQYF
TGTGCCAGTAGTACGAGGGGGAAAGGATACGAGCAGTACTTC
>-|TRBJ2-7|TRBV7-6|many
CASSLGGGEQYF
TGTGCCAGCAGCTTAGGTGGTGGCGAGCAGTACTTC
>-|TRBJ2-3|TRBV4-1|many
CASSQPYRGGTDTQYF
TGCGCCAGCAGCCAGCCGTACAGAGGGGGCACAGATACGCAGTATTTT
>-|TRBJ1-5|TRBV28|few
CASTDTYQPQHF
TGTGCCAGCACGGACACCTATCAGCCCCAGCATTTT
>TRBD1|TRBJ2-7|TRBV4-2|many
CASSQVRGQGSYEQYF
TGTGCCAGCAGCCAAGTTAGAGGACAGGGCTCCTACGAGCAGTACTTC
>-|TRBJ2-1|TRBV7-2|many
CASSLGGAGEQFF
TGTGCCAGCAGCCTAGGGGGTGCGGGTGAGCAGTTCTTC
>-|TRBJ1-5|TRBV12-3/TRBV12-4|many
CASSLVMGGGQPQHF
TGTGCCAGCAGTTTGGTTATGGGGGGCGGTCAGCCCCAGCATTTT
>TRBD2|TRBJ2-3|TRBV6-6|many
CASRLPLTSGEEDTQYF
TGTGCCAGCAGACTACCCTTGACTAGCGGGGAGGAAGATACGCAGTATTTT
>-|TRBJ1-5|TRBV10-2|many
CASSGGVGILNQPQHF
TGCGCCAGCAGTGGAGGTGTAGGGATCCTCAATCAGCCCCAGCATTTT
>-|TRBJ1-3|TRBV12-3/TRBV12-4|many
CASSFGRAGNTIYF
TGTGCCAGCAGTTTTGGTAGAGCGGGAAACACCATATATTTT
>TRBD2|TRBJ2-3|TRBV6-5|many
CASRLAGSTDTQYF
TGTGCCAGCAGGTTAGCGGGGTCCACAGATACGCAGTATTTT
>TRBD1|TRBJ1-1|TRBV18|large
CASSPGQGWNTEAFF
TGTGCCAGCTCACCGGGACAGGGTTGGAACACTGAAGCTTTCTTT
>TRBD1|TRBJ1-1|TRBV29-1|medium-sized
CSVGTGMNTEAFF
TGCAGCGTGGGGACAGGGATGAACACTGAAGCTTTCTTT
>-|TRBJ1-1|TRBV11-2|many
CASSMRGDTEVFF
TGTGCCAGCAGTATGAGGGGTGACACAGAAGTCTTCTTT
>-|TRBJ2-7|TRBV12-3/TRBV12-4|many
CASKKGGYEQYF
TGTGCCAGCAAGAAGGGGGGCTACGAGCAGTACTTC
>TRBD1|TRBJ1-2|TRBV19|many
CASSTRGQGSYGYTF
TGTGCCAGTAGTACGAGGGGACAGGGGAGCTATGGCTACACCTTC
>-|TRBJ1-6|TRBV11-2|many
CATQGNSPLHF
TGTGCCACCCAGGGGAATTCACCCCTCCACTTT
>TRBD2|TRBJ2-4|TRBV23-1|many
CASSLTGGECQNTLYF
TGTGCCAGCAGTCTGACTGGGGGGGAATGTCAAAACACCTTGTACTTT
>-|TRBJ1-2|TRBV14|many
CASSQHREGYTF
TGTGCCAGCAGCCAACACAGGGAAGGCTACACCTTC
>TRBD1|TRBJ1-4|TRBV7-2|many
CASSLGRGQSEKLFF
TGTGCCAGCAGCTTAGGCAGGGGGCAATCTGAAAAACTGTTTTTT
>-|TRBJ1-2|TRBV7-9|many
CASSPPLGVQDGYTF
TGTGCCAGCAGCCCGCCATTGGGGGTCCAAGATGGCTACACCTTC
>-|TRBJ2-2|TRBV5-1|many
CASSLGEPGELFF
TGCGCCAGCAGCTTGGGGGAGCCCGGGGAGCTGTTTTTT
>TRBD2|TRBJ2-7|TRBV10-1|many
CASREDSPPGTRRYEQYF
TGCGCCAGCAGAGAGGACAGCCCACCCGGGACTAGACGCTACGAGCAGTACTTC
>TRBD1|TRBJ1-6|TRBV20-1|many
CSARRDREQSPLHF
TGCAGTGCTAGAAGGGACAGGGAACAATCACCCCTCCACTTT
>-|TRBJ2-2|TRBV25-1|many
CASKGAGRTGELFF
TGTGCCAGCAAAGGGGCAGGACGGACCGGGGAGCTGTTTTTT